The following is a TCR beta chain sequence with its context. Its antigen is as yet unknown. Germline V gives CDR1 MNHEY, CDR2 SMNVEV (reference sequence). Trimming removed 6 bases from V and 3 bases from J, with 11 bases in between. This CDR3 is built from 14 residues. These data come from a study of shared clonotypes between healthy human individuals. Study outcomes and limitations: When naive CD4 clonotypes were compared across a few donors, 4% to 6.5% were shared.

Sequenced by immunoSEQ multiplex PCR; TCRdb stores in-frame clones only, minus some. The sample has more than 2 million clones; nearly 97% are singletons. What was sequenced was naive CD4+ T cells sorted from blood. Subset described: CD45RA+ positively selected. The TCR was taken from a young man in good health. V is TRBV27 and J is TRBJ2-2; D call uncertain. CDR3 region: CASSPDWDTGELFF. CDR3 nucleotides: TGTGCCAGCAGCCCCGATTGGGACACCGGGGAGCTGTTTTTT.